This TCR beta chain was profiled in a study of blood T cell repertoires in COVID-19. Overall study context: Sample material is recorded as cDNA or gDNA derived from T cells, B-cell-depleted T cells, or PBMCs.

This clone was recorded a few times. The method was immunoSEQ multiplex PCR; TCRdb's version includes in-frame clones alone and lacks a portion of them. Of some 270,000 clones in the sample, roughly 89% were seen once. The sequence derives from a middle-aged woman who had recovered from COVID-19. Sequenced: peripheral blood.

The CDR3 spells CASSESLYTEAFF. CDR3 nucleotides: TGTGCCAGCAGTGAAAGTCTATACACTGAAGCTTTCTTT. The V gene is TRBV6-1, the J gene TRBJ1-1; no definite D call. CDR1 is MNHNS, CDR2 SASEGT, per germline. The length of the CDR3 is 13 residues. The germline V and J ends were trimmed by 2 bases and 3 bases, with 7 bases remaining between them.